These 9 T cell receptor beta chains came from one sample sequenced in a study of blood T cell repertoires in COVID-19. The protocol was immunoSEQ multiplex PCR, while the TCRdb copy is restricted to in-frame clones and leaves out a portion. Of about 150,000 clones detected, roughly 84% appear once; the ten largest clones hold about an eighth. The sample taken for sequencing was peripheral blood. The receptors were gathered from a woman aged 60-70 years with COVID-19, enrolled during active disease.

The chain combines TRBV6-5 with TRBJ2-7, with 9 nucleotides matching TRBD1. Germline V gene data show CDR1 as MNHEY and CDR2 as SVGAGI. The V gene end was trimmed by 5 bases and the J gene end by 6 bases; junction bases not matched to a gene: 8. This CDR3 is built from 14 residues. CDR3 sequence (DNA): TGTGCCAGCAGTAAACCGGGACAGGGAAGCGAGCAGTACTTC. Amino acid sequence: CASSKPGQGSEQYF.

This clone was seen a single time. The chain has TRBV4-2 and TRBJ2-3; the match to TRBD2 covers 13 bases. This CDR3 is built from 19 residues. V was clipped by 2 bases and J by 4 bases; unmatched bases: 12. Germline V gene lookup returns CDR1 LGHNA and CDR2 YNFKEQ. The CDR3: CASSQSRTSGSYYPDTQYF. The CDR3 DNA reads TGTGCCAGCAGCCAATCGCGGACTAGCGGGAGCTACTATCCAGATACGCAGTATTTT.

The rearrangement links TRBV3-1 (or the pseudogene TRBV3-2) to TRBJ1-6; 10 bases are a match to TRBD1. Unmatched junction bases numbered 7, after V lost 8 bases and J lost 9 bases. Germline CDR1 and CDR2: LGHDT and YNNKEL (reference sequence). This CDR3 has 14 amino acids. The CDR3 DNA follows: TGTGCCAGCCAAGACAGGGGGCAACGTTCACCCCTCCACTTT. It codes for CASQDRGQRSPLHF.

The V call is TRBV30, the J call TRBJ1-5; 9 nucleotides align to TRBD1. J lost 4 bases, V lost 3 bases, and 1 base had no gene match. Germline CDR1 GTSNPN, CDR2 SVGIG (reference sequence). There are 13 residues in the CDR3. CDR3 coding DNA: TGTGCCTGGAGAGGACAGGGGAATCAGCCCCAGCATTTT. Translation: CAWRGQGNQPQHF.

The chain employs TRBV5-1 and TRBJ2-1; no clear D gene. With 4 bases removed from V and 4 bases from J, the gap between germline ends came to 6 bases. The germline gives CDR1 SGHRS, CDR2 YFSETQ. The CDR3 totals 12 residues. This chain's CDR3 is CASSLQYNEQFF. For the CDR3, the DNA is TGCGCCAGCAGCCTGCAGTACAATGAGCAGTTCTTC.

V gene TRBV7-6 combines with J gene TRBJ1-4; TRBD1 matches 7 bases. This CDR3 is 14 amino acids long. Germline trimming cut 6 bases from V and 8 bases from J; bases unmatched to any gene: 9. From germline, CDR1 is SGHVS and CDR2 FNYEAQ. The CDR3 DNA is TGTGCCAGCAGTACTACCTGGGACAGCGAAAAACTGTTTTTT. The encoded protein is CASSTTWDSEKLFF. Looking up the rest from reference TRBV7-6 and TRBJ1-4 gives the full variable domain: GAGVSQSPRYKVTKRGQDVALRCDPISGHVSLYWYRQALGQGPEFLTYFNYEAQQDKSGLPNDRFSAERPEGSISTLTIQRTEQRDSAMYRCASSTTWDSEKLFFGSGTQLSVL.

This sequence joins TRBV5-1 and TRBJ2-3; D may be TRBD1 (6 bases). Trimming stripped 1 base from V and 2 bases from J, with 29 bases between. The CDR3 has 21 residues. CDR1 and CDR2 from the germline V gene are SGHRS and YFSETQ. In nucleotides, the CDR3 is TGCGCCAGCAGCTTGAGTCCCCCTCGACAGGCCGTGGGGCCACACACAGATACGCAGTATTTT. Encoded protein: CASSLSPPRQAVGPHTDTQYF. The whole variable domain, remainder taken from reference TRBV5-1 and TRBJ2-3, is KAGVTQTPRYLIKTRGQQVTLSCSPISGHRSVSWYQQTPGQGLQFLFEYFSETQRNKGNFPGRFSGRQFSNSRSEMNVSTLELGDSALYLCASSLSPPRQAVGPHTDTQYFGPGTRLTVL.

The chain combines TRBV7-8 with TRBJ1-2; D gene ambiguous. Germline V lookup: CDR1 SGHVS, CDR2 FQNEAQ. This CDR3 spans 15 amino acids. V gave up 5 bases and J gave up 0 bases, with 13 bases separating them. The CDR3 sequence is CASSQTLGANYGYTF. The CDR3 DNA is TGTGCCAGCAGCCAAACCTTAGGAGCTAACTATGGCTACACCTTC.

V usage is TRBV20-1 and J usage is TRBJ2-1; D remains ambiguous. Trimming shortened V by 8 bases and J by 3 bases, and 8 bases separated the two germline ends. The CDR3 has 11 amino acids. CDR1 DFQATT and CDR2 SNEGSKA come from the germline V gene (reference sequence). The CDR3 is CSHSSYNEQFF. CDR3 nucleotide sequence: TGCAGTCATTCGAGCTACAATGAGCAGTTCTTC.